This T cell receptor beta chain stems from a study of blood T cell repertoires in COVID-19. The wider study: Donors in the United States, Italy and Spain gave samples during acute or convalescent COVID-19. Sample material is recorded as cDNA or gDNA derived from T cells, B-cell-depleted T cells, or PBMCs.

In the authors' methods: Amplifying reference gene primers gave estimates of nucleated cell counts. Profiling relied on immunoSEQ multiplex PCR, and the TCRdb table lists in-frame clones only, not all of them. V, J and clone size are those of that table, while D and trimming were read from the DNA. The data hold roughly 150,000 clones, with approximately 80% observed a single time. CDR3 size: 13 residues. The germline V gene has CDR1 MNHEY and CDR2 SVGAGI. Trimming shortened V by 7 bases and J by 0 bases, and 7 bases separated the two germline ends. The source is a man between 60 and 70 years old who had recovered from COVID-19. The rearrangement links TRBV6-5 to TRBJ2-1; D may be TRBD2 (5 bases). The sequenced sample consisted of peripheral blood. CDR3 protein: CASKAVSYNEQFF. Written as DNA, the CDR3 is TGTGCCAGCAAAGCGGTCTCCTACAATGAGCAGTTCTTC.